One and the same sample provided the 18 T cell receptor beta chains below, sequenced in a study of technical replicates of blood from several donors. Produced via immunoSEQ multiplex PCR; TCRdb's table is partial and in-frame only. Of about 80,000 clones in the sample, around 97% were seen once. Sequencing was performed on T cells isolated from PBMCs. Receptors were obtained from a human donor in good health.

This sequence joins TRBV7-9 and TRBJ2-3; 13 positions match TRBD2. This CDR3 has 15 amino acids. V was pared by 7 bases and J by 7 bases, with 8 bases of the junction left unmatched. From germline, CDR1 is SEHNR and CDR2 FQNEAQ (reference sequence). CDR3 amino acids: CASTRLAGGENTQYF. In nucleotides, the CDR3 is TGTGCCAGCACTCGACTAGCGGGGGGTGAAAATACGCAGTATTTT.

The V gene is TRBV29-1, the J gene TRBJ1-5; TRBD1 matches 10 bases. Germline trimming cut 3 bases from V and 5 bases from J; bases unmatched to any gene: 13. This CDR3 has 17 amino acids. Per the germline V gene, CDR1 is SQVTM and CDR2 is ANQGSEA. The CDR3 protein is CSVDTGQGSGEYQPQHF. The CDR3 DNA follows: TGCAGCGTTGATACGGGACAGGGGAGTGGAGAGTATCAGCCCCAGCATTTT.

This chain links TRBV18 with TRBJ2-7; D might be TRBD2 (6 bases). The germline CDR1 and CDR2 sequences are KGHSH and LQKENI. This CDR3 has 14 amino acids. The V gene lost 4 bases and the J gene lost 3 bases, with 13 bases spanning the gap. CDR3 DNA sequence: TGTGCCAGCTCACTAGCCGGGACTCTCTACGAGCAGTACTTC. This encodes CASSLAGTLYEQYF. The variable domain in full, completed from reference TRBV18 and TRBJ2-7, reads NAGVMQNPRHLVRRRGQEARLRCSPMKGHSHVYWYRQLPEEGLKFMVYLQKENIIDESGMPKERFSAEFPKEGPSILRIQQVVRGDSAAYFCASSLAGTLYEQYFGPGTRLTVT.

The genes are TRBV27 and TRBJ2-6; a weak D match, TRBD2 (6 bases). Deletions cut 1 base from V and 4 bases from J, with 14 bases between. Germline assignment: CDR1 MNHEY and CDR2 SMNVEV (reference sequence). The CDR3 has 17 amino acids. The CDR3: CASSLLGGAQGANVLTF. CDR3 coding DNA: TGTGCCAGCAGTTTATTGGGAGGTGCTCAGGGGGCCAACGTCCTGACTTTC.

This rearrangement joins TRBV13 to TRBJ2-2; 11 bases fit TRBD1. The CDR3 loop spans 15 amino acids. Per the germline V gene, CDR1 is PRHDT and CDR2 is FYEKMQ (reference sequence). With V trimmed by 4 bases and J by 3 bases, 1 base remained unmatched. The CDR3 is CASSSGQGDTGELFF. The CDR3 DNA is TGTGCCAGCAGCTCGGGACAGGGGGACACCGGGGAGCTGTTTTTT.

The table lists this clone with a count of one. The chain uses TRBV4-1 and TRBJ2-1, with no clear D. Germline V gives CDR1 MGHRA, CDR2 YSYEKL. This CDR3 comprises 13 residues. The V and J ends lost 3 bases and 4 bases respectively, with 7 bases between them. The CDR3 reads CASSHPLYNEQFF. For the CDR3, the DNA is TGCGCCAGCAGCCACCCTTTGTACAATGAGCAGTTCTTC.

The chain uses TRBV5-1 and TRBJ2-1, with 8 bases that match TRBD2. J was trimmed by 5 bases and V by 4 bases; bases with no gene match: 11. Germline V CDR1 and CDR2: SGHRS, YFSETQ. This CDR3 is 16 amino acids long. The CDR3 is CASSMAGGPGNNEQFF. The CDR3 DNA follows: TGCGCCAGCAGCATGGCGGGGGGCCCGGGGAACAATGAGCAGTTCTTC.

J is TRBJ1-2 and V is TRBV27; the D is unclear. V was clipped by 4 bases and J by 8 bases, with 23 bases between them. CDR3 length: 16 residues. Germline V CDR1 and CDR2: MNHEY, SMNVEV (reference sequence). CDR3 sequence reads: CASSCPPGGACVGYTF. CDR3 nucleotide sequence: TGTGCCAGCAGTTGCCCCCCGGGAGGCGCGTGTGTAGGCTACACCTTC.

This rearrangement joins TRBV30 to TRBJ2-1; 10 bases agree with TRBD2. This CDR3 spans 15 amino acids. The germline V gene encodes CDR1 GTSNPN and CDR2 SVGIG (reference sequence). The V segment lost 4 bases and the J segment 5 bases; nucleotides outside the gene matches: 8. The CDR3 bases are TGTGCCTGGAACCGAGCGGGGGGGCGCAACAATGAGCAGTTCTTC. It yields the protein CAWNRAGGRNNEQFF.

The chain links TRBV4-2 to TRBJ2-3; 8 bases are shared with TRBD2. The CDR3 contains 16 residues. Trimming took 1 base from V and 0 from J; bases not matched to a gene: 3. Germline CDR1 reads LGHNA; CDR2 reads YNFKEQ. The CDR3 DNA sequence: TGTGCCAGCAGCCAAGGTCCTAGCGGGAGCACAGATACGCAGTATTTT. Its translation is CASSQGPSGSTDTQYF.

The rearrangement joins TRBV27 to TRBJ1-1; 8 positions match TRBD1. CDR1 is MNHEY and CDR2 is SMNVEV in the germline V gene (reference sequence). The CDR3 runs to 16 residues. J was trimmed by 1 base and V by 0 bases; bases with no gene match: 4. The CDR3 nucleotides read TGTGCCAGCAGTTTATCACAGGGGGGAGGGAACACTGAAGCTTTCTTT. Its protein is CASSLSQGGGNTEAFF.

The gene calls are TRBV10-3 and TRBJ2-5; 7 nucleotides line up with TRBD1. CDR3 length equals 15 residues. Trimming took 6 bases from V and 0 from J; bases not matched to a gene: 7. CDR1 and CDR2 (germline): ENHRY, SYGVKD. CDR3 in DNA: TGTGCCATCAGCTTAATGACAGGGAACCAAGAGACCCAGTACTTC. This sequence encodes CAISLMTGNQETQYF.

This chain uses TRBV5-1 with TRBJ2-3; 7 bases fit TRBD1. From germline, CDR1 is SGHRS and CDR2 YFSETQ. V trimming: 1 base; J trimming: 6 bases; junction bases outside the gene matches: 5. The CDR3 is 14 residues long. DNA for the CDR3: TGCGCCAGCAGCTTGATTACAGGGGCGGATACGCAGTATTTT. Its protein is CASSLITGADTQYF.

CDR3 in DNA: TGTGCCAGCAGCGTAGGCCGGTTCTATGGCTACACCTTC. Protein sequence: CASSVGRFYGYTF. V gene TRBV9 combines with J gene TRBJ1-2; unclear D gene. The CDR3 sequence is 13 residues long. V was pared by 0 bases and J by 4 bases, with 7 bases between. Germline V gene sequence: CDR1 SGDLS, CDR2 YYNGEE.

V and J are TRBV7-6 and TRBJ2-2; D is ambiguous. Per germline, CDR1 SGHVS and CDR2 FNYEAQ. CDR3 length: 15 residues. V lost 1 base to trimming and J lost 4 bases, with 10 bases between them. The chain's CDR3 is CASSLGFGFTGELFF. DNA of the CDR3: TGTGCCAGCAGCTTAGGATTCGGGTTCACCGGGGAGCTGTTTTTT.

V usage is TRBV27 and J usage is TRBJ2-1; 10 nucleotides line up with TRBD2. The CDR3 sequence is 16 residues long. Trimming cost V 4 bases and J 3 bases; bases outside gene matches: 6. From germline, CDR1 is MNHEY and CDR2 SMNVEV (reference sequence). DNA of the CDR3: TGTGCCAGCAGTTATGTAGGACTAGCGGACTACAATGAGCAGTTCTTC. It is translated as CASSYVGLADYNEQFF.

The chain uses TRBV6-5 and TRBJ2-5; 7 bases line up with TRBD1. J gave up 3 bases and V 5 bases, and 6 bases lay outside the gene matches. The CDR3 is made up of 14 amino acids. The germline gives CDR1 MNHEY, CDR2 SVGAGI. The CDR3 bases are TGTGCCAGCAGTCCACTCGACAGGGAAGAGACCCAGTACTTC. It codes for CASSPLDREETQYF.

This rearrangement joins TRBV11-3 to TRBJ1-1; tentatively, D is TRBD1 (6 bases). The CDR3 sequence is 14 residues long. Germline-derived CDR1 and CDR2 are SGHNT and YENEEA. V was cut by 5 bases and J by 8 bases, with 18 bases left in between. CDR3 region: CASSPDRKYPEAFF. The CDR3 bases are TGTGCCAGCAGCCCCGACAGGAAATATCCCGAAGCTTTCTTT. Full variable domain (missing parts from reference TRBV11-3 and TRBJ1-1): EAGVVQSPRYKIIEKKQPVAFWCNPISGHNTLYWYLQNLGQGPELLIRYENEEAVDDSQLPKDRFSAERLKGVDSTLKIQPAELGDSAVYLCASSPDRKYPEAFFGQGTRLTVV.